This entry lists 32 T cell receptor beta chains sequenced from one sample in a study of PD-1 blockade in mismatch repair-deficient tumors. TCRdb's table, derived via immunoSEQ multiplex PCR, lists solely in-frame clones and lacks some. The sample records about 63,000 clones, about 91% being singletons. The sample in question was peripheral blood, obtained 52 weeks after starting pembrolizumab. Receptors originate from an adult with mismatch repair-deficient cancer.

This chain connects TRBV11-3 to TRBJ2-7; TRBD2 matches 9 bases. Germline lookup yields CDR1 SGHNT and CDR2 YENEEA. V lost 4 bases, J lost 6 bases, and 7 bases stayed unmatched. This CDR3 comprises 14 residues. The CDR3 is CASSWASGTSEQYF. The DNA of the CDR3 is TGTGCCAGCAGCTGGGCTAGCGGGACCTCCGAGCAGTACTTC.

CDR3 sequence (DNA): TGTGCCAGCAGCGCCGGGACTAGCGGGATGCGAGAGACCCAGTACTTC. This sequence encodes CASSAGTSGMRETQYF. The chain links TRBV9 to TRBJ2-5, with 13 bases that match TRBD2. The germline V gene encodes CDR1 SGDLS and CDR2 YYNGEE. This CDR3 comprises 16 residues. V lost 3 bases and J lost 4; bases outside the gene matches: 6.

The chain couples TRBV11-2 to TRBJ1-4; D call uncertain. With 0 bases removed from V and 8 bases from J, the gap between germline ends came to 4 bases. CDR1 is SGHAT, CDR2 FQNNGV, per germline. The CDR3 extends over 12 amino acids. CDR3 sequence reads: CASSLDQEKLFF. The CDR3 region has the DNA TGTGCCAGCAGCTTAGACCAGGAAAAACTGTTTTTT.

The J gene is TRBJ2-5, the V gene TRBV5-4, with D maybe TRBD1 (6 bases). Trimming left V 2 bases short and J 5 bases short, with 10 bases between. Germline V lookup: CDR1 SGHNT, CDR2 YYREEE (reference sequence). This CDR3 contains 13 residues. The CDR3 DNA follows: TGTGCCAGCAGCTTCGGGACAAAGGAGACCCAGTACTTC. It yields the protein CASSFGTKETQYF.

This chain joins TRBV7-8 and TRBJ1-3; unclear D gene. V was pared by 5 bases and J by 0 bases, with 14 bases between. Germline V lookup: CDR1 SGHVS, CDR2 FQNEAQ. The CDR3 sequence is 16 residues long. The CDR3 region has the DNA TGTGCCAGCAGCCCCCTTGAAAGGGCCTCTGGAAACACCATATATTTT. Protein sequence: CASSPLERASGNTIYF. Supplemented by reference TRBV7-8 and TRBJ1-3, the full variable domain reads GAGVSQSPRYKVAKRGQDVALRCDPISGHVSLFWYQQALGQGPEFLTYFQNEAQLDKSGLPSDRFFAERPEGSVSTLKIQRTQQEDSAVYLCASSPLERASGNTIYFGEGSWLTVV.

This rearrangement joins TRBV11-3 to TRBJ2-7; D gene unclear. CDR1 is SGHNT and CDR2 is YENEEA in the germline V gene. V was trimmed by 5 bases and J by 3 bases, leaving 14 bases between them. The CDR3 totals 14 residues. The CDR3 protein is CASSLDLNYYEQYF. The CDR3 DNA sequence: TGTGCCAGCAGCCTGGACCTTAATTACTACGAGCAGTACTTC.

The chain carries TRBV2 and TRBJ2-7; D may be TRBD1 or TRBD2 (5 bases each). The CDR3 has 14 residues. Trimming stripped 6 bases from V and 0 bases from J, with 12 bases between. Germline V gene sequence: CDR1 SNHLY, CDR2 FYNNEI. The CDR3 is CASRRGPNSYEQYF. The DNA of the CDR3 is TGTGCCAGCAGAAGGGGACCGAACTCCTACGAGCAGTACTTC.

The CDR3 sequence is CASSFYWGSRKPQHF. Written as DNA, the CDR3 is TGTGCCAGCAGTTTTTATTGGGGTTCAAGAAAGCCCCAGCATTTT. This chain joins TRBV28 and TRBJ1-5, with D unclear. Trimming left V 3 bases short and J 8 bases short, with 17 bases between. The germline V gene has CDR1 MDHEN and CDR2 SYDVKM. There are 15 residues in the CDR3.

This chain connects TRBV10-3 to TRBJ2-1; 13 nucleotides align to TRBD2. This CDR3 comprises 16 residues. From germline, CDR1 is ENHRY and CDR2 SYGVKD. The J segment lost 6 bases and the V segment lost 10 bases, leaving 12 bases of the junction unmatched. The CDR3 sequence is CATARPGLAGVNEQFF. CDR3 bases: TGTGCCACCGCCCGGCCCGGACTAGCGGGAGTCAATGAGCAGTTCTTC.

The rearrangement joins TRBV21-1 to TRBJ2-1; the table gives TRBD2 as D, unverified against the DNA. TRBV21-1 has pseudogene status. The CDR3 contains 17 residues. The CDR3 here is CASSKFEAGAPYNEQFF. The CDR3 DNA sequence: TGTGCCAGCAGCAAATTCGAGGCGGGAGCCCCCTACAATGAGCAGTTCTTC.

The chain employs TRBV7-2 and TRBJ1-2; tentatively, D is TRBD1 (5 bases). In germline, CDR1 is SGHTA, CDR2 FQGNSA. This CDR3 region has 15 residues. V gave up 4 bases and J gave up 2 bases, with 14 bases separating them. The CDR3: CASSSSPGLNYGYTF. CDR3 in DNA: TGTGCCAGCAGCTCCTCGCCAGGGTTAAACTATGGCTACACCTTC. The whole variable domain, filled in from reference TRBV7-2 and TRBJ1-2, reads GAGVSQSPSNKVTEKGKDVELRCDPISGHTALYWYRQSLGQGLEFLIYFQGNSAPDKSGLPSDRFSAERTGGSVSTLTIQRTQQEDSAVYLCASSSSPGLNYGYTFGSGTRLTVV.

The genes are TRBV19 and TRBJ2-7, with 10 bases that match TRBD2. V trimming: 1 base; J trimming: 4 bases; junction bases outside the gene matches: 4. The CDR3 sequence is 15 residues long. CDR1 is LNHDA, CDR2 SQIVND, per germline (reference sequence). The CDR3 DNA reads TGTGCCAGTAGTATAGTCCTAGCGGGGGAGTACGAGCAGTACTTC. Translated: CASSIVLAGEYEQYF.

CDR3 loop: CASSQETTGFGNTIYF. The CDR3 nucleotides are TGTGCCAGCAGCCAAGAGACGACAGGGTTCGGAAACACCATATATTTT. The chain uses TRBV4-2 and TRBJ1-3; 7 bases match TRBD1. Germline loops: CDR1 LGHNA, CDR2 YNFKEQ. V dropped 0 bases and J dropped 4; count of bases not matched to a gene: 6. The CDR3 sequence is 16 residues long.

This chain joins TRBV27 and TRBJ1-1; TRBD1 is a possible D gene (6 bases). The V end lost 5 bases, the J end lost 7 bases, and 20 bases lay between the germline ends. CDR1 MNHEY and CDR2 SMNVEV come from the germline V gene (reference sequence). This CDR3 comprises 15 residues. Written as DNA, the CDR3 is TGTGCCAGCAGTGCGGCCGGGACACCAACTCATGAAGCTTTCTTT. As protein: CASSAAGTPTHEAFF.

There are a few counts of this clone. CDR3 sequence (DNA): TGCGCCAGCAGCTTGGTCCTGGGGCGGGAGCAGTACTTC. Residues: CASSLVLGREQYF. This chain joins TRBV5-1 and TRBJ2-7; possible D gene TRBD1, 5 bases. Trimming removed 0 bases at V and 7 bases at J, with 11 bases between. Germline CDR1 reads SGHRS; CDR2 reads YFSETQ. The CDR3 spans 13 residues.

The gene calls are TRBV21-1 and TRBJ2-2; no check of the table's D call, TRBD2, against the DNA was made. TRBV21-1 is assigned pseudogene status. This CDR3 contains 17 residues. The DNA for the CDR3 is TGTGCCAGCAGCAAAGAGATTGCGGGAGGGAGGACCGGGGAGCTGTTTTTT. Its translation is CASSKEIAGGRTGELFF.

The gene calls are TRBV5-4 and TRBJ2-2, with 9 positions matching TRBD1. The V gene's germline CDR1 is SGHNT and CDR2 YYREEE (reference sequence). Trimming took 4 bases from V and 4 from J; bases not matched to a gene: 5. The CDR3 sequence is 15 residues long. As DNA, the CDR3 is TGTGCCAGCAGCACCGGACAGGGGTCCACCGGGGAGCTGTTTTTT. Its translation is CASSTGQGSTGELFF.

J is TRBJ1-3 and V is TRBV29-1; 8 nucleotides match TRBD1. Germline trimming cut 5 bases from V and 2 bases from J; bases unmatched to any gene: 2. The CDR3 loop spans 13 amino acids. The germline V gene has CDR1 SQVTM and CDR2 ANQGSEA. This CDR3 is CSVQQGAGNTIYF. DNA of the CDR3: TGCAGCGTTCAACAGGGGGCTGGAAACACCATATATTTT.

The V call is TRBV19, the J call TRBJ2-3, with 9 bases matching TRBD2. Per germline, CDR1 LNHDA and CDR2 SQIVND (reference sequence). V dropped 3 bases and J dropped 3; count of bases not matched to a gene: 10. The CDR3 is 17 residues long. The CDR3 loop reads CASSITGAGGQTDTQYF. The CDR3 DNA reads TGTGCCAGTAGTATTACTGGGGCGGGAGGGCAGACAGATACGCAGTATTTT.

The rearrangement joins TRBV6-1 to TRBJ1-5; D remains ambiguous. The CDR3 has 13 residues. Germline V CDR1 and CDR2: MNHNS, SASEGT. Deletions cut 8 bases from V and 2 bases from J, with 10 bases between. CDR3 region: CASDLNGNQPQHF. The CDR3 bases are TGTGCCAGCGACCTGAATGGCAATCAGCCCCAGCATTTT.

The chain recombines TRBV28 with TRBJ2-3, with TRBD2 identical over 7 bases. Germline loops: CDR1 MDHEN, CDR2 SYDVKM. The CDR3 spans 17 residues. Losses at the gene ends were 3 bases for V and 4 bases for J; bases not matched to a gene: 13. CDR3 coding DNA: TGTGCCAGCAGTTTTTATTCGGGCGGGAGCATTTCAGATACGCAGTATTTT. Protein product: CASSFYSGGSISDTQYF.

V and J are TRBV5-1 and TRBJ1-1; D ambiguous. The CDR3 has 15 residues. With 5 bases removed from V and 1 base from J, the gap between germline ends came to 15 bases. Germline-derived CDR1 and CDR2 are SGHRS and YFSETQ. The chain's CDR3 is CASRGGLRRNTEAFF. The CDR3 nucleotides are TGCGCCAGCAGAGGAGGGCTCAGAAGGAACACTGAAGCTTTCTTT.

This CDR3 reads CASRTLPGAYGYTF. The CDR3 region has the DNA TGTGCCAGCAGGACACTGCCGGGGGCTTATGGCTACACCTTC. The V call is TRBV2, the J call TRBJ1-2; maybe TRBD1 (6 bases). In germline, CDR1 is SNHLY, CDR2 FYNNEI. V lost 6 bases to trimming and J lost 5 bases, with 16 bases between them. The CDR3 runs to 14 residues.

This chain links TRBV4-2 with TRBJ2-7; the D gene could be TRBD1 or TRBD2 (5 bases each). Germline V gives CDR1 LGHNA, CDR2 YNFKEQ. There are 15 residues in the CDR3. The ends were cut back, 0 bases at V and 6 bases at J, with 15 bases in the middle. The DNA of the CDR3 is TGTGCCAGCAGCCAAGAACGCTTCCCTGGGGGCGAGCAGTACTTC. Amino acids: CASSQERFPGGEQYF.

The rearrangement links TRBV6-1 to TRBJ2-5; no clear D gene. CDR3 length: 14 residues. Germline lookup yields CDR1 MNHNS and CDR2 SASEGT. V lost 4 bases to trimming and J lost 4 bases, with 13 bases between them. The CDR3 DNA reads TGTGCCAGCAGTGGCCGGGCCCTCGGAGAGACCCAGTACTTC. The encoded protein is CASSGRALGETQYF.

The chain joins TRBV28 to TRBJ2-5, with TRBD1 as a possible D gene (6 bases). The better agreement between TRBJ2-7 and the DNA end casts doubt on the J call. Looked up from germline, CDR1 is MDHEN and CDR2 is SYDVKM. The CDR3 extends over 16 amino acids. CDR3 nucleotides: TGTGCCAGCAGTCCCCGAGGTCCGGGACACCCTCGCGAGCAGTACTTC. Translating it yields CASSPRGPGHPREQYF.

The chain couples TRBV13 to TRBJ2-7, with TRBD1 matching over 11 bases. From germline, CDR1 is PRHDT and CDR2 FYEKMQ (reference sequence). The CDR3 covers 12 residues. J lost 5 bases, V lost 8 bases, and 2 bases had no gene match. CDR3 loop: CASGTGGHEQYF. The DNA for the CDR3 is TGTGCCAGCGGGACAGGGGGGCACGAGCAGTACTTC.

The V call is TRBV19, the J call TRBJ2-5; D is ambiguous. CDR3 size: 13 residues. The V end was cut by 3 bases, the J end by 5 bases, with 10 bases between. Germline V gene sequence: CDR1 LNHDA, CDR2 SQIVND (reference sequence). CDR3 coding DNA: TGTGCCAGTAGTATCCAGGACCTGGAGACCCAGTACTTC. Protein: CASSIQDLETQYF.

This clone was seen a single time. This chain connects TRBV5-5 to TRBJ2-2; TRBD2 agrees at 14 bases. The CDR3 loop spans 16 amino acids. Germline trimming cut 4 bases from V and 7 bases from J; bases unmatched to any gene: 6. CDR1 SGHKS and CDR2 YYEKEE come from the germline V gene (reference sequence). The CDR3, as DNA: TGTGCCAGCAGCAGGGGACTAGCGGGAGAGATCGGGGAGCTGTTTTTT. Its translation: CASSRGLAGEIGELFF.

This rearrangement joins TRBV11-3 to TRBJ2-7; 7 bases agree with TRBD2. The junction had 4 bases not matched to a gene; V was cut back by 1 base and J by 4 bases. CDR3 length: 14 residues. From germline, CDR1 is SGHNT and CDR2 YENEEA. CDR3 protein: CASSLAQGGYEQYF. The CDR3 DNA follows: TGTGCCAGCAGCTTAGCGCAGGGAGGGTACGAGCAGTACTTC.

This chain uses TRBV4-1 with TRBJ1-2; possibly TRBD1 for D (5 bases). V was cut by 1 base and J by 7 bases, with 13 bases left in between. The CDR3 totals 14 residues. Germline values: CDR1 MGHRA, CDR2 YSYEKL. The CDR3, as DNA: TGCGCCAGCAGCCAAGGCTATTCAGGGATTGGCTACACCTTC. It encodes CASSQGYSGIGYTF.

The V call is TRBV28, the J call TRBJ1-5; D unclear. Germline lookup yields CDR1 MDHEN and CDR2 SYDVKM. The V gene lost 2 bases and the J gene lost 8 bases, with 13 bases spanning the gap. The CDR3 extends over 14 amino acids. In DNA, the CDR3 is TGTGCCAGCAGTTTAGGTCAGTCTTTTGAGCCCCAGCATTTT. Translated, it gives CASSLGQSFEPQHF.